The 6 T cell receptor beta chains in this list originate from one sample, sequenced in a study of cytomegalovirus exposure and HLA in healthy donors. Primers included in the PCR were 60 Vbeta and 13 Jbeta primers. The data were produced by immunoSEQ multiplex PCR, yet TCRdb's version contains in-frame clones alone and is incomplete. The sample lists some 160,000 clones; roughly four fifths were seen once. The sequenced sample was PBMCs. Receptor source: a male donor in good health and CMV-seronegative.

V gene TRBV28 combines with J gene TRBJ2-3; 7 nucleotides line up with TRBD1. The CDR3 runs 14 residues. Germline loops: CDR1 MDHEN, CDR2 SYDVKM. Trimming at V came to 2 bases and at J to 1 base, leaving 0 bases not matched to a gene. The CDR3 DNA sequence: TGTGCCAGCAGTTTAGACAGGGGCACAGATACGCAGTATTTT. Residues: CASSLDRGTDTQYF.

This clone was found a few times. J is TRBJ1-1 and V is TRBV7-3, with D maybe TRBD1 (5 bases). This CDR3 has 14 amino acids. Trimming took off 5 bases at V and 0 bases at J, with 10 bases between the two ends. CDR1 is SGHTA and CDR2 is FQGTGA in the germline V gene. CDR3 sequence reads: CASSRDSMNTEAFF. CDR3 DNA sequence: TGTGCCAGCAGCCGAGACAGCATGAACACTGAAGCTTTCTTT.

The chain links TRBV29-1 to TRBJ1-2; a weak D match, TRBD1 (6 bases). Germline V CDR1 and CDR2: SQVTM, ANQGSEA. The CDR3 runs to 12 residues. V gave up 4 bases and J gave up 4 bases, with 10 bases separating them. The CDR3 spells CSVGDRSYGYTF. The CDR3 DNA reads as TGCAGCGTTGGTGACAGGAGCTATGGCTACACCTTC.

The CDR3 is CASSTSAGVTYEQYF. CDR3 DNA sequence: TGTGCCAGTAGTACCAGTGCAGGGGTAACCTACGAGCAGTACTTC. V usage is TRBV19 and J usage is TRBJ2-7; tentatively, D is TRBD1 (6 bases). The CDR3 consists of 15 residues. Germline V gene sequence: CDR1 LNHDA, CDR2 SQIVND (reference sequence). V lost 4 bases, J lost 2 bases, and 15 bases lay in between.

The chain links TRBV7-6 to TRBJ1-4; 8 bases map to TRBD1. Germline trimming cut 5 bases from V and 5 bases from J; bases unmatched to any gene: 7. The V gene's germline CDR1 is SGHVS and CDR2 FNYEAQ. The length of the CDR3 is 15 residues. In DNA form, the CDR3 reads TGTGCCAGCAGCCAGGGGACAGGCCGAAATGAAAAACTGTTTTTT. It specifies CASSQGTGRNEKLFF.

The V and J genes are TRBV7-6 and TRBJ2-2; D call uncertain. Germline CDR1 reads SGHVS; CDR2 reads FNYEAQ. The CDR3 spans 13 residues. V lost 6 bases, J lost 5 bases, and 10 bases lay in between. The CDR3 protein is CASSYGFTGELFF. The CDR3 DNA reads TGTGCCAGCAGTTACGGGTTTACCGGGGAGCTGTTTTTT.